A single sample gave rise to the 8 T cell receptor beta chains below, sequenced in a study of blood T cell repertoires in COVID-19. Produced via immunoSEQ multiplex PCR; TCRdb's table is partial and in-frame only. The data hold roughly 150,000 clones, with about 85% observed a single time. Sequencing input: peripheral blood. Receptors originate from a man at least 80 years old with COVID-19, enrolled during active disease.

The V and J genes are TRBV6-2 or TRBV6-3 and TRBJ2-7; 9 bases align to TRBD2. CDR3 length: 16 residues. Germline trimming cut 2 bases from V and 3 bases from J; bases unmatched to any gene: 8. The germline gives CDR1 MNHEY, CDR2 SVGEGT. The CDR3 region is CASSYNGRGGLYEQYF. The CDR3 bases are TGTGCCAGCAGTTACAACGGGCGGGGGGGCCTCTACGAGCAGTACTTC.

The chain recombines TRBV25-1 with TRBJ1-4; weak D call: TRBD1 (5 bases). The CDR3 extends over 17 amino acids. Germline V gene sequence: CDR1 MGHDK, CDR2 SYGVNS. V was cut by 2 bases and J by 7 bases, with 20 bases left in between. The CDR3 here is CASSEGRVALIREKLFF. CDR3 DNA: TGTGCCAGCAGTGAAGGCAGGGTCGCACTAATTCGTGAAAAACTGTTTTTT.

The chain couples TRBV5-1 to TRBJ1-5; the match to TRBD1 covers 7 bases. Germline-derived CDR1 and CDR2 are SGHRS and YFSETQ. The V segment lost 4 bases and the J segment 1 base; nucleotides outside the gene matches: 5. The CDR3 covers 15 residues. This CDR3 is CASSRTGESNQPQHF. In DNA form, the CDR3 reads TGCGCCAGCAGCCGCACAGGGGAGAGCAATCAGCCCCAGCATTTT. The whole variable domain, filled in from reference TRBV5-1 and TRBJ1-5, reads KAGVTQTPRYLIKTRGQQVTLSCSPISGHRSVSWYQQTPGQGLQFLFEYFSETQRNKGNFPGRFSGRQFSNSRSEMNVSTLELGDSALYLCASSRTGESNQPQHFGDGTRLSIL.

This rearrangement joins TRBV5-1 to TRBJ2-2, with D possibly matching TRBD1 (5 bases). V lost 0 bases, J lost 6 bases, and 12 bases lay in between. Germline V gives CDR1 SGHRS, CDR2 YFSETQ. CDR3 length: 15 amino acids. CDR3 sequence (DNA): TGCGCCAGCAGCTTGGCGGTACAGGTTCCCGGGGAGCTGTTTTTT. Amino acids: CASSLAVQVPGELFF.

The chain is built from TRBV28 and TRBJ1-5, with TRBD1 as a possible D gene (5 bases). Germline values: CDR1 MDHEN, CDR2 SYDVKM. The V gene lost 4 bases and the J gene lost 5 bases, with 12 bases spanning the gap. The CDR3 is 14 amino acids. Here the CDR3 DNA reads TGTGCCAGCAGTTCCTCGGGGGGGGATCAGCCCCAGCATTTT. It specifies CASSSSGGDQPQHF.

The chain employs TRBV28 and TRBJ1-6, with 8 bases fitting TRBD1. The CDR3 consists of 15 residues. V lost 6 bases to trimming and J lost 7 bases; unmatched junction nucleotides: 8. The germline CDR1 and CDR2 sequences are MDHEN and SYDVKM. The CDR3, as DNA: TGTGCCAGCAGACATACAGGGGGTGGCAATTCACCCCTCCACTTT. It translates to CASRHTGGGNSPLHF.

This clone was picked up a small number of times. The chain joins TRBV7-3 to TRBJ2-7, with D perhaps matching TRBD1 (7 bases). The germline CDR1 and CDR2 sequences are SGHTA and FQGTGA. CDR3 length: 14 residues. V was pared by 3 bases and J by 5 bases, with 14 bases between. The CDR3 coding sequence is TGTGCCAGCAGCTTGGGGGGACAGTTGGACGAGCAGTACTTC. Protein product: CASSLGGQLDEQYF.

The CDR3 reads CASSPTGGLTDTQYF. DNA of the CDR3: TGTGCCAGCAGCCCAACAGGGGGCCTCACAGATACGCAGTATTTT. The chain has TRBV7-7 and TRBJ2-3, with TRBD1 matching over 9 bases. CDR3 size: 15 residues. CDR1 and CDR2 (germline): SSHAT, FNYEAQ (reference sequence). V was clipped by 5 bases and J by 2 bases; unmatched bases: 5.